This T cell receptor (delta chain) comes out of a study of gamma-delta chains in newborns, infants, children. On the study more broadly: Microbial exposure reportedly drives polyclonal innate γδ T cell expansion after birth.

TCRdb made new clone calls on the reads using CATT. The sample lists 1,500 to 2,000 delta-chain clones; 6% to 9% were seen once. This clone was counted only a few times. The mismatch at residue 12 between this DNA's translation and the TCRdb protein of a much larger clone likely reflects a read error; the protein shown is translated from the DNA. The germline V gene has CDR1 GEAIGNYY and CDR2 EKD. There are 17 residues in the CDR3. The material sequenced was blood. The V and J genes are TRDV2 and TRDJ3, with D possibly matching TRDD3 (5 bases). The receptor was derived from a child who was a newborn, infant or young child, either healthy, febrile or measles-vaccinated (not recorded which). The CDR3 DNA sequence: TGTGCCTGTGACACCTGGGGACGCTCCTGGGACTCCCGACAGATGTTTTTC. Translated: CACDTWGRSWDSRQMFF.